These T cell receptor beta chains were read from a single sample in a study of tumor-infiltrating lymphocytes in primary liver carcinoma. TCRdb reprocessed the multiplex PCR reads with MiXCR, giving one entry per CDR3 protein. The sample consists of approximately 320,000 distinct CDR3 sequences, about 50% of them appearing once. Input material: peripheral blood. The receptor set was obtained from a woman in her twenties or thirties with primary liver carcinoma and hepatitis B virus infection. Each CDR3 is given without its conserved first and last residue.

CDR3: ASSLDIQPQH
V: TRBV7-9
J: TRBJ1-5

CDR3: VSSLGGGLAYEQY
V: TRBV11-2
J: TRBJ2-7

CDR3: ATRYTDTQY
V: TRBV6-1
J: TRBJ2-3

CDR3: ASSRRGLTGQETQY
V: TRBV7-8
J: TRBJ2-5

CDR3: ASSLITWGSTGANVLT
V: TRBV4-3
J: TRBJ2-6

CDR3: ASRDRGAVPPTEAF
V: TRBV6-1
J: TRBJ1-1

CDR3: ASSSTTGAKNIQY
V: TRBV11-2
J: TRBJ2-4

CDR3: ASSLIEIQPQH
V: TRBV28
J: TRBJ1-5

CDR3: ASSLSGGRQTQY
V: TRBV12-3/TRBV12-4
J: TRBJ2-5

CDR3: ASSLKGYNEQF
V: TRBV7-8
J: TRBJ2-1

CDR3: ASSFRGVRNEQF
V: TRBV12-3/TRBV12-4
J: TRBJ2-1

CDR3: ARSAGTGGWNTEAF
V: TRBV5-1
J: TRBJ1-1

CDR3: ASSLEGGGRAVTQY
V: TRBV11-2
J: TRBJ2-5

CDR3: AWTPRRVTAKNIQY
V: TRBV30
J: TRBJ2-4

CDR3: ASSPGQGADTQY
V: TRBV12-3/TRBV12-4
J: TRBJ2-3

CDR3: ASSFGGQPQH
V: TRBV12-3/TRBV12-4
J: TRBJ1-5

CDR3: VSSLVRDSEKY
V: TRBV11-1
J: TRBJ2-7

CDR3: ANSRQGDSETQY
V: TRBV12-3/TRBV12-4
J: TRBJ2-5

CDR3: ASSKATSAYNEQF
V: TRBV19
J: TRBJ2-1

CDR3: ASSHPGQEAYGYT
V: TRBV4-2
J: TRBJ1-2

CDR3: ANSVGAGELF
V: TRBV11-2
J: TRBJ2-2

CDR3: ASSQDEGVSCEQY
V: TRBV4-3
J: TRBJ2-7

CDR3: TSSAFRGTGVEQF
V: TRBV6-1
J: TRBJ2-1

CDR3: ASNGSGTGAYEQY
V: TRBV28
J: TRBJ2-7